These 25 T cell receptor beta chains originate from one sample sequenced in a study of blood T cell dynamics during melanoma immunotherapy. The time point was: week 3, after first cycle of checkpoint inhibitor. The protocol was immunoSEQ multiplex PCR, while the TCRdb copy is restricted to in-frame clones and leaves out a portion. Of around 13,000 clones in the sample, around 90% were seen once. The material was effector memory CD8+ T cells from blood, obtained from a patient treated with checkpoint blockade. These receptors were obtained from a human donor with melanoma.

Concerning this clone: Other DNA variants within this sample encode the same CDR3. This chain connects TRBV4-3 to TRBJ2-7; 7 nucleotides line up with TRBD1. This CDR3 is 14 amino acids long. The V gene's germline CDR1 is LGHNA and CDR2 YSLEER. With V trimmed by 3 bases and J by 4 bases, 6 bases remained unmatched. The CDR3 is CASSQAGGSYEQYF. Here the CDR3 DNA reads TGCGCCAGCAGCCAGGCAGGGGGTTCGTACGAGCAGTACTTC.

Comments on this clone: A read error may account for a junction end that differs from germline. The chain recombines TRBV12-5 with TRBJ2-1, with D possibly being TRBD2 (6 bases). The CDR3 length is 13 residues. Germline V gives CDR1 LGHNT, CDR2 FRNRAP. Written as DNA, the CDR3 is TGTGCTAGTGGTTTGGGCACCGGAGGGGACGCGATCTTC. It is translated as CASGLGTGGDAIF.

This chain joins TRBV10-2 and TRBJ1-1; perhaps TRBD1 as D (5 bases). The V end lost 4 bases, the J end lost 3 bases, and 12 bases lay between the germline ends. CDR3 length: 14 residues. The germline gives CDR1 WSHSY, CDR2 SAAADI. The CDR3 sequence is CASSGLRTYTEAFF. The CDR3 DNA is TGCGCCAGCAGTGGGTTAAGGACATACACTGAAGCTTTCTTT.

The chain employs TRBV9 and TRBJ2-3; D is unclear. This CDR3 comprises 12 residues. CDR1 is SGDLS and CDR2 is YYNGEE in the germline V gene. Deletions cut 0 bases from V and 4 bases from J, with 3 bases between. Here the CDR3 reads CASSVGPDTQYF. The CDR3 DNA follows: TGTGCCAGCAGCGTAGGCCCAGATACGCAGTATTTT.

The J gene is TRBJ2-6, the V gene TRBV4-3; a possible D gene is TRBD2 (5 bases). CDR1 LGHNA and CDR2 YSLEER come from the germline V gene. The CDR3 runs to 16 residues. Trimming removed 0 bases from V and 1 base from J, with 7 bases in between. Written as DNA, the CDR3 is TGCGCCAGCAGCCAAGAATGGACTTCTGGGGCCAACGTCCTGACTTTC. Amino acid sequence: CASSQEWTSGANVLTF.

V and J are TRBV6-5 and TRBJ1-1; D is unclear. The CDR3 has 13 amino acids. Germline V lookup: CDR1 MNHEY, CDR2 SVGAGI. The V end was cut by 0 bases, the J end by 1 base, with 3 bases between. The CDR3 reads CASSYSRNTEAFF. Here the CDR3 DNA reads TGTGCCAGCAGTTACTCGAGGAACACTGAAGCTTTCTTT.

The V gene is TRBV9, the J gene TRBJ2-6; 11 bases are shared with TRBD1. Germline V gives CDR1 SGDLS, CDR2 YYNGEE. The CDR3 consists of 16 residues. J gave up 2 bases and V 4 bases, and 2 bases lay outside the gene matches. CDR3 protein: CASSRTGGAGANVLTF. The CDR3 DNA follows: TGTGCCAGCAGCCGGACAGGGGGCGCTGGGGCCAACGTCCTGACTTTC.

CDR3 nucleotides: TGCGCCAGCAGCGGGGACAGAGTCACCGGGGAGCTGTTTTTT. Translation gives CASSGDRVTGELFF. This chain joins TRBV4-3 and TRBJ2-2; TRBD1 matches 7 bases. Losses at the gene ends were 5 bases for V and 4 bases for J; bases not matched to a gene: 4. Per the germline V gene, CDR1 is LGHNA and CDR2 is YSLEER. This CDR3 comprises 14 residues.

The chain joins TRBV28 to TRBJ2-1, with TRBD1 as a possible D gene (6 bases). This CDR3 spans 15 amino acids. CDR1 MDHEN and CDR2 SYDVKM come from the germline V gene. The germline V and J ends were trimmed by 5 bases and 0 bases, with 11 bases remaining between them. The CDR3 sequence: CASSDGDTSYNEQFF. CDR3 nucleotide sequence: TGTGCCAGCAGTGATGGGGACACCTCCTACAATGAGCAGTTCTTC.

This rearrangement joins TRBV28 to TRBJ2-1, with a weak D call TRBD1 (6 bases). Germline lookup yields CDR1 MDHEN and CDR2 SYDVKM. This CDR3 has 15 residues. The V gene lost 6 bases and the J gene lost 0 bases, with 12 bases spanning the gap. Here the CDR3 DNA reads TGTGCCAGCAGGCTACTGGACAGCTCCTACAATGAGCAGTTCTTC. This encodes CASRLLDSSYNEQFF.

The chain uses TRBV7-9 and TRBJ2-4; TRBD2 matches 13 bases. After removal of 5 bases from V and 6 bases from J, the junction contained 4 bases not matched to a gene. Germline assignment: CDR1 SEHNR and CDR2 FQNEAQ (reference sequence). The CDR3 sequence is 15 residues long. The CDR3: CASSGLAGEGNIQYF. The CDR3 DNA sequence: TGTGCCAGCAGCGGACTAGCGGGAGAGGGAAACATTCAGTACTTC.

This clone occurred a few times. The V and J genes are TRBV25-1 and TRBJ1-5; maybe TRBD1 (5 bases). The CDR3 has 13 residues. V was trimmed by 2 bases and J by 5 bases, leaving 7 bases between them. Germline V gene data show CDR1 as MGHDK and CDR2 as SYGVNS. This chain's CDR3 is CASSEGTYQPQHF. The CDR3 DNA reads TGTGCCAGCAGTGAAGGGACCTATCAGCCCCAGCATTTT.

CDR3 amino acids: CASSSGTMHYEQYF. The CDR3 DNA reads TGTGCCAGCAGCTCCGGGACTATGCACTACGAGCAGTACTTC. The V gene is TRBV6-5, the J gene TRBJ2-7, with 7 bases matching TRBD2. CDR1 and CDR2 (germline): MNHEY, SVGAGI. The CDR3 sequence is 14 residues long. V shed 6 bases, J shed 3 bases, and the junction held 8 bases outside the gene matches.

V and J are TRBV27 and TRBJ2-1, with D possibly matching TRBD1 (6 bases). The germline CDR1 and CDR2 sequences are MNHEY and SMNVEV (reference sequence). With 6 bases removed from V and 2 bases from J, the gap between germline ends came to 11 bases. CDR3 length equals 14 residues. Written as DNA, the CDR3 is TGTGCCAGCAGGGCAGGGGTAACCTACAATGAGCAGTTCTTC. This encodes CASRAGVTYNEQFF.

The DNA for the CDR3 is TGTGCCAGCAGCCCGCGGGACAGGGCCTCTGGCTACACCTTC. It codes for CASSPRDRASGYTF. V and J are TRBV9 and TRBJ1-2, with 9 nucleotides matching TRBD1. There are 14 residues in the CDR3. V shed 4 bases and J 7 bases; nucleotides not matched to a gene: 8. The germline V gene has CDR1 SGDLS and CDR2 YYNGEE.

V usage is TRBV5-4 and J usage is TRBJ1-2, with 9 bases identical to TRBD1. From germline, CDR1 is SGHNT and CDR2 YYREEE (reference sequence). V was pared by 3 bases and J by 6 bases, with 9 bases of the junction left unmatched. The CDR3 has 15 residues. CDR3 residues: CASSWGKTGGNGYTF. The CDR3, as DNA: TGTGCCAGCAGCTGGGGGAAAACAGGGGGCAATGGCTACACCTTC. Full variable domain (rest looked up from reference TRBV5-4 and TRBJ1-2): ETGVTQSPTHLIKTRGQQVTLRCSSQSGHNTVSWYQQALGQGPQFIFQYYREEENGRGNFPPRFSGLQFPNYSSELNVNALELDDSALYLCASSWGKTGGNGYTFGSGTRLTVV.

This clone has more than one count but fewer than ten. The chain uses TRBV28 and TRBJ2-7; possibly TRBD1 for D (6 bases). The CDR3 consists of 13 residues. Germline loops: CDR1 MDHEN, CDR2 SYDVKM. V shed 6 bases and J shed 5 bases, with 14 bases lying between them. DNA for the CDR3: TGTGCCAGCAGCCCAGACAGGCCGAACGAGCAGTACTTC. Its protein is CASSPDRPNEQYF. Variable domain in full (rest from reference TRBV28 and TRBJ2-7): DVKVTQSSRYLVKRTGEKVFLECVQDMDHENMFWYRQDPGLGLRLIYFSYDVKMKEKGDIPEGYSVSREKKERFSLILESASTNQTSMYLCASSPDRPNEQYFGPGTRLTVT.

This rearrangement joins TRBV19 to TRBJ1-2; possible D gene TRBD1, 6 bases. The CDR3 consists of 14 residues. CDR1 and CDR2 (germline): LNHDA, SQIVND (reference sequence). V dropped 10 bases and J dropped 2 bases, with 17 bases sitting between them. CDR3 in DNA: TGTGCCACCTTCGCCGGGGGCTTAAACTATGGCTACACCTTC. Encoded protein: CATFAGGLNYGYTF.

V is TRBV27 and J is TRBJ2-3; unclear D gene. Germline assignment: CDR1 MNHEY and CDR2 SMNVEV (reference sequence). The CDR3 covers 13 residues. The V end lost 8 bases, the J end lost 0 bases, and 9 bases lay between the germline ends. CDR3 sequence (DNA): TGTGCCAGCGGCTACTCGAGCACAGATACGCAGTATTTT. Its translation: CASGYSSTDTQYF.

This chain joins TRBV7-9 and TRBJ2-3, with D uncertain. Germline V gives CDR1 SEHNR, CDR2 FQNEAQ (reference sequence). This CDR3 has 16 amino acids. The V end lost 0 bases, the J end lost 2 bases, and 12 bases lay between the germline ends. The CDR3 coding sequence is TGTGCCAGCAGCTTAGCGGGCAGTGCTTACACAGATACGCAGTATTTT. Translating gives CASSLAGSAYTDTQYF.

The genes are TRBV4-2 and TRBJ2-1; 7 bases are shared with TRBD2. Unmatched junction bases numbered 2, after V lost 2 bases and J lost 1 base. The CDR3 sequence is 15 residues long. The germline V gene has CDR1 LGHNA and CDR2 YNFKEQ. DNA for the CDR3: TGTGCCAGCAGCCAAACGGGGGGTTCCTACAATGAGCAGTTCTTC. Residues: CASSQTGGSYNEQFF.

V usage is TRBV4-1 and J usage is TRBJ2-2, with 7 bases lining up with TRBD2. Per germline, CDR1 MGHRA and CDR2 YSYEKL. V shed 3 bases, J shed 4 bases, and the junction held 2 bases outside the gene matches. The CDR3 contains 14 residues. The CDR3 coding sequence is TGCGCCAGCAGCCACTCGGGGGGCACCGGGGAGCTGTTTTTT. This sequence encodes CASSHSGGTGELFF.

CDR3 region: CASSIRLGYADTQYF. CDR3 coding DNA: TGTGCCAGTAGTATAAGATTGGGTTACGCAGATACGCAGTATTTT. V and J are TRBV19 and TRBJ2-3; D gene ambiguous. CDR1 is LNHDA, CDR2 SQIVND, per germline (reference sequence). Trimming pared 2 bases from V and 4 bases from J, leaving 13 bases between. The CDR3 totals 15 residues.

This sequence joins TRBV4-1 and TRBJ2-7, with 8 bases matching TRBD1. The germline CDR1 and CDR2 sequences are MGHRA and YSYEKL. The CDR3 runs 17 residues. After removal of 0 bases from V and 2 bases from J, the junction contained 9 bases not matched to a gene. The CDR3 is CASSQDRGTGATYEQYF. In DNA form, the CDR3 reads TGCGCCAGCAGCCAAGATAGGGGGACAGGTGCCACCTACGAGCAGTACTTC.

The chain's CDR3 is CASRADSSNQPQHF. CDR3 bases: TGTGCCAGCAGAGCGGACAGTAGCAATCAGCCCCAGCATTTT. The chain has TRBV6-6 and TRBJ1-5; possibly TRBD1 for D (6 bases). The CDR3 spans 14 residues. V was clipped by 6 bases and J by 0 bases, with 9 bases between them. In germline, CDR1 is MNHNY, CDR2 SVGAGI (reference sequence).